This TCR beta chain was profiled in a study of shared T cell receptors in the human thymus. V lost 6 bases to trimming and J lost 2 bases, with 8 bases between them. There are 12 residues in the CDR3. Germline CDR1 reads MNHEY; CDR2 reads SVGAGI. This table comes from immunoSEQ multiplex PCR, and its TCRdb copy is limited to in-frame clones, with some not included. There are hundreds of thousands of clones in the sample; approximately 90% occur only once, and about 0.01% lies in the top ten. The data were also submitted as part of a second study, on human thymus T cells.

V is TRBV6-5 and J is TRBJ2-7; D not resolved. This sequence was found in a boy under two years old with a congenital heart defect. The specimen sequenced was thymocytes. CDR3 sequence reads: CASSAPTYEQYF. Written as DNA, the CDR3 is TGTGCCAGCAGCGCCCCTACCTACGAGCAGTACTTC.